This TCR beta chain emerged from a study of regulatory T cells in long-lasting Graves disease. Study information: Over 5 years of antithyroid drugs with positive TSH receptor antibodies was taken to mean persistent Graves' disease. Study-level results: Persistent cases of Graves' showed reduced TCR diversity relative to newly diagnosed patients.

This clonotype was counted many times. Antigen: not known. V shed 0 bases and J 11 bases; nucleotides not matched to a gene: 10. The CDR3 extends over 15 amino acids. Looked up from germline, CDR1 is LNHNV and CDR2 is YYDKDF (reference sequence). Time point in this sample: persistent/refractory GD, antithyroid drugs over 5 years with positive TRAb. Extracted RNA from PBMCs served as the source of the TCR library. Building of the TCR beta libraries involved iRepertoire HTBI primers and Arm-PCR of CDR3 regions. TCRdb re-called the multiplex PCR reads with MiXCR, one entry per CDR3 protein. The repertoire includes 450,000 or so distinct CDR3 sequences, approximately 23% of them detected once, and around 14% sits in the top ten.

This sequence joins TRBV15 and TRBJ1-1; 9 positions agree with TRBD1. This TCR derives from a female donor with Graves disease. The source material was peripheral blood mononuclear cells (PBMCs), sampled when the disease was refractory, from a patient treated with antithyroid drugs. CDR3 sequence: CATSRDRGQGRTAFF. CDR3 DNA: TGTGCCACCAGCAGAGATCGGGGACAGGGAAGGACGGCTTTCTTT.